The 24 T cell receptor beta chains in this list originate from one sample, sequenced in a study of CD8+CD57+ T cells in acquired aplastic anemia. Profiling that covered TCR beta VDJ and CDR3 relied on genomic DNA as its template. TCRdb re-called the reads through MiXCR, storing one row per CDR3 protein. The sample shows roughly 130,000 distinct CDR3 sequences, over 45% of them seen only once. The sequencing sample was made of sorted CD4+, CD8+, or CD8+CD57+ T cells (not recorded which) from PBMCs. These TCRs come from a human donor in good health, serving as a control.

This clonotype is categorized as medium-sized. V gene TRBV7-8 combines with J gene TRBJ1-6; TRBD1 might be the D (5 bases). Per the germline V gene, CDR1 is SGHVS and CDR2 is FQNEAQ. Trimming left V 5 bases short and J 9 bases short, with 11 bases between. The CDR3 is 13 residues long. Written as DNA, the CDR3 is TGTGCCAGCAGCCAAGGGGCGGGTTCACCCCTCCACTTT. Protein: CASSQGAGSPLHF.

This clonotype was recorded many times. This chain uses TRBV18 with TRBJ2-7; possible D gene TRBD2, 6 bases. Germline loops: CDR1 KGHSH, CDR2 LQKENI. The CDR3 has 14 amino acids. V lost 5 bases to trimming and J lost 6 bases, with 17 bases between them. The CDR3 here is CASSLPGRGVEQYF. The CDR3 bases are TGTGCCAGCTCATTACCGGGACGCGGGGTCGAGCAGTACTTC.

V and J are TRBV7-8 and TRBJ1-5; the D is unclear. The germline gives CDR1 SGHVS, CDR2 FQNEAQ. This CDR3 has 14 residues. Trimming pared 1 base from V and 3 bases from J, leaving 7 bases between. This chain's CDR3 is CASSLERNNQPQHF. CDR3 sequence (DNA): TGTGCCAGCAGCTTAGAGCGGAACAATCAGCCCCAGCATTTT. The full variable domain, with the rest looked up from reference TRBV7-8 and TRBJ1-5, is GAGVSQSPRYKVAKRGQDVALRCDPISGHVSLFWYQQALGQGPEFLTYFQNEAQLDKSGLPSDRFFAERPEGSVSTLKIQRTQQEDSAVYLCASSLERNNQPQHFGDGTRLSIL.

The chain combines TRBV29-1 with TRBJ1-2; D gene uncertain. CDR1 and CDR2 (germline): SQVTM, ANQGSEA. The CDR3 has 16 residues. The germline V and J ends were trimmed by 4 bases and 2 bases, with 20 bases remaining between them. The DNA for the CDR3 is TGCAGCGTTGCCCCCCACTTCAGTGGCTTGAACTATGGCTACACCTTC. The encoded protein is CSVAPHFSGLNYGYTF. The complete variable domain, with remaining parts taken from reference TRBV29-1 and TRBJ1-2, reads SAVISQKPSRDICQRGTSLTIQCQVDSQVTMMFWYRQQPGQSLTLIATANQGSEATYESGFVIDKFPISRPNLTFSTLTVSNMSPEDSSIYLCSVAPHFSGLNYGYTFGSGTRLTVV.

The CDR3 DNA reads as TGTGCCATCAGTGACCGCGAGACCTCACCCCTCCACTTT. Amino acids: CAISDRETSPLHF. The V and J genes are TRBV10-3 and TRBJ1-6; unclear D gene. CDR3 length: 13 residues. Per germline, CDR1 ENHRY and CDR2 SYGVKD. The V end was cut by 3 bases, the J end by 10 bases, with 10 bases between.

This clonotype was found many times. The chain couples TRBV6-6 to TRBJ2-7; 9 nucleotides align to TRBD2. The V and J ends lost 8 bases and 2 bases, in that order; junction bases with no gene match: 7. CDR3 length: 14 amino acids. The germline CDR1 and CDR2 sequences are MNHNY and SVGAGI (reference sequence). For the CDR3, the DNA is TGTGCCAGCTCGCGGGGGGGGGCAACCTACGAGCAGTACTTC. It codes for CASSRGGATYEQYF.

This clonotype was counted ten times or more. This may arise from a read error, as a much more abundant clone is one base away. The rearrangement joins TRBV2 to TRBJ2-1; 15 bases match TRBD2. Germline V gene sequence: CDR1 SNHLY, CDR2 FYNNEI. Germline trimming cut 9 bases from V and 12 bases from J; bases unmatched to any gene: 6. The CDR3 sequence is 13 residues long. For the CDR3, the DNA is TGTGCCAGTGGACTAGCGGGGGGGGGTGGGCAGTTCTTC. It is translated as CASGLAGGGGQFF.

The gene calls are TRBV19 and TRBJ2-7; TRBD1 might be the D (6 bases). Trimming shortened V by 3 bases and J by 6 bases, and 15 bases separated the two germline ends. Germline assignment: CDR1 LNHDA and CDR2 SQIVND (reference sequence). CDR3 size: 14 residues. CDR3 loop: CASSIVNRVTEQYF. The CDR3 nucleotides read TGTGCCAGTAGTATCGTGAACAGGGTAACCGAGCAGTACTTC.

This clonotype has a count of ten or more. The V call is TRBV19, the J call TRBJ2-2; D gene ambiguous. Looked up from germline, CDR1 is LNHDA and CDR2 is SQIVND (reference sequence). V was trimmed by 6 bases and J by 7 bases, leaving 9 bases between them. The CDR3 has 12 residues. Here the CDR3 DNA reads TGTGCCAGTAGCCCCCTCGACGGGGAGCTGTTTTTT. Translated, it gives CASSPLDGELFF.

This clonotype has at least ten counts. V is TRBV24-1 and J is TRBJ2-3; 9 nucleotides agree with TRBD1. Germline-derived CDR1 and CDR2 are KGHDR and SFDVKD. The V and J ends lost 2 bases and 4 bases, in that order; junction bases with no gene match: 9. CDR3 size: 17 residues. The CDR3 coding sequence is TGTGCCACCAGTGATTCTGGGACAGGGAGTTTTTCAGATACGCAGTATTTT. It codes for CATSDSGTGSFSDTQYF.

This clonotype was detected many times. The rearrangement links TRBV4-1 to TRBJ2-7, with TRBD1 matching over 9 bases. V lost 6 bases and J lost 4; bases outside the gene matches: 10. CDR1 MGHRA and CDR2 YSYEKL come from the germline V gene. The CDR3 runs to 15 residues. CDR3 loop: CASRSRDREGYEQYF. The CDR3 coding sequence is TGCGCCAGCAGAAGCCGGGACAGGGAGGGGTACGAGCAGTACTTC.

The chain employs TRBV2 and TRBJ1-1; TRBD1 might be the D (6 bases). This CDR3 has 13 amino acids. CDR1 is SNHLY and CDR2 is FYNNEI in the germline V gene. The germline V and J ends were trimmed by 11 bases and 1 base, with 14 bases remaining between them. CDR3 sequence reads: CAGQTETNTEAFF. The CDR3 nucleotides are TGTGCCGGACAGACAGAAACGAACACTGAAGCTTTCTTT.

This clonotype has a count of ten or more. The chain carries TRBV19 and TRBJ1-5; D uncertain. The CDR3 sequence is 15 residues long. Trimming left V 3 bases short and J 1 base short, with 10 bases between. The germline gives CDR1 LNHDA, CDR2 SQIVND (reference sequence). This CDR3 is CASSMGRQSNQPQHF. For the CDR3, the DNA is TGTGCCAGTAGTATGGGTAGGCAGAGCAATCAGCCCCAGCATTTT.

The chain carries TRBV5-5 and TRBJ2-7; TRBD1 matches at 8 bases. The CDR3 spans 14 residues. V was pared by 6 bases and J by 4 bases, with 9 bases of the junction left unmatched. Germline CDR1 and CDR2: SGHKS and YYEKEE (reference sequence). The CDR3 DNA sequence: TGTGCCAGCACCCGGCAGGGGGCACGGTACGAGCAGTACTTC. Translation gives CASTRQGARYEQYF.

A word on this clonotype: The junction does not match germline at one end; this may be a read error. The chain employs TRBV2 and TRBJ2-2; D possibly corresponds to TRBD1 (6 bases). CDR1 and CDR2 from the germline V gene are SNHLY and FYNNEI. The CDR3 is 15 amino acids. The CDR3, as DNA: TGTGCCAGCAGCGTTTCAGGGGTCTACACCGGGGCGCTGTTTTTT. It translates to CASSVSGVYTGALFF.

About this clonotype itself: Just one base apart from a much larger clone, this may be a read error. The rearrangement links TRBV30 to TRBJ1-6; possibly TRBD1 for D (5 bases). The CDR3 has 15 residues. V lost 3 bases and J 6 bases, leaving 15 bases between the germline ends. Germline V CDR1 and CDR2: GTSNPN, SVGIG (reference sequence). The CDR3 DNA reads TGTGCCTGGAGCATCGACAGCGATTCTAATTCACCCCTCCACTTT. Translated: CAWSIDSDSNSPLHF.

This sequence joins TRBV10-3 and TRBJ1-1, with 8 bases fitting TRBD1. This CDR3 is 15 amino acids long. The junction had 3 bases not matched to a gene; V was cut back by 0 bases and J by 3 bases. Germline-derived CDR1 and CDR2 are ENHRY and SYGVKD. CDR3 in amino acids: CAISESRQGYTEAFF. As DNA, the CDR3 is TGTGCCATCAGTGAGTCGCGACAGGGGTACACTGAAGCTTTCTTT.

This rearrangement joins TRBV7-3 to TRBJ2-3; TRBD1 aligns across 9 bases. In germline, CDR1 is SGHTA, CDR2 FQGTGA. The CDR3 spans 15 residues. With 1 base clipped from V and 4 bases from J, the junction kept 3 bases outside the gene matches. The CDR3 reads CASSLRTGEADTQYF. CDR3 bases: TGTGCCAGCAGCTTAAGGACAGGGGAGGCAGATACGCAGTATTTT.

This clonotype was observed many times. V gene TRBV7-6 combines with J gene TRBJ2-5; D is uncertain. Germline CDR1 is SGHVS and CDR2 is FNYEAQ. Between the trimmed V and J ends, which lost 6 bases and 2 bases, there was a span of 13 bases. The CDR3 loop spans 14 amino acids. This CDR3 is CASSSLGIQETQYF. The CDR3 nucleotides read TGTGCCAGCAGTAGCCTGGGAATTCAAGAGACCCAGTACTTC.

This clonotype was observed many times. This chain joins TRBV20-1 and TRBJ2-2, with D possibly matching TRBD2 (5 bases). The CDR3 length is 13 residues. Germline V lookup: CDR1 DFQATT, CDR2 SNEGSKA (reference sequence). The germline V and J ends were trimmed by 3 bases and 5 bases, with 10 bases remaining between them. The CDR3 DNA sequence: TGCAGTGCTAGCGGGATTCAGACCGGGGAGCTGTTTTTT. This gives the protein CSASGIQTGELFF.

In this sample, this clonotype turned up many times. The CDR3 reads CASSYSFAGGTYEQYF. Here the CDR3 DNA reads TGTGCCAGCAGTTACTCGTTTGCGGGGGGAACCTACGAGCAGTACTTC. The chain joins TRBV6-5 to TRBJ2-7; 8 bases line up with TRBD2. Germline-derived CDR1 and CDR2 are MNHEY and SVGAGI. V was clipped by 0 bases and J by 2 bases; unmatched bases: 6. CDR3 length: 16 residues.

In this sample, this clonotype turned up a few times. A much bigger clone sits one base away, suggesting this may be a read error. The V and J genes are TRBV5-5 and TRBJ1-2, with unresolved D. This CDR3 region has 16 residues. The germline V gene has CDR1 SGHKS and CDR2 YYEKEE (reference sequence). V shed 2 bases and J shed 4 bases, with 18 bases lying between them. CDR3 DNA sequence: TGTGCCAGCAGCTTCGGGCGGAGGATGAATCTCTATGGCTACACCTTC. Protein product: CASSFGRRMNLYGYTF.

In this sample, this clonotype turned up many times. This chain uses TRBV11-2 with TRBJ2-5, with TRBD2 identical over 12 bases. The CDR3 is 17 residues long. Germline assignment: CDR1 SGHAT and CDR2 FQNNGV. V trimming: 6 bases; J trimming: 7 bases; junction bases outside the gene matches: 15. The CDR3 here is CASRSELAGGPAGTQYF. The DNA of the CDR3 is TGTGCCAGCAGATCAGAACTAGCGGGGGGCCCCGCGGGGACCCAGTACTTC. Full variable domain (remainder filled in from reference TRBV11-2 and TRBJ2-5): EAGVAQSPRYKIIEKRQSVAFWCNPISGHATLYWYQQILGQGPKLLIQFQNNGVVDDSQLPKDRFSAERLKGVDSTLKIQPAKLEDSAVYLCASRSELAGGPAGTQYFGPGTRLLVL.

The chain combines TRBV9 with TRBJ2-3; 9 bases are a match to TRBD2. The CDR3 is 14 amino acids. Germline CDR1 reads SGDLS; CDR2 reads YYNGEE. After removal of 4 bases from V and 5 bases from J, the junction contained 5 bases not matched to a gene. The CDR3 sequence is CASSSGLAVDTQYF. In DNA, the CDR3 is TGTGCCAGCAGCTCGGGACTAGCTGTAGATACGCAGTATTTT.